This is a list of T cell receptor beta chains from one sample in a study of identical twins. TCRdb used MiXCR to reprocess the 5' RACE reads, holding one entry per CDR3 protein. The table has a few hundred thousand distinct CDR3 sequences, 5% to 7% seen once; the top ten hold roughly 15%. A further study also used this sample, focusing on T cells expressing NK-cell markers.

Input material: CD8+ T cells sorted from blood. The receptor set was obtained from a woman between 18 and 30 years old in good health. Each CDR3 is given with its conserved first and last residue. The D gene is left open where the match is weak. Size tells how often a clone was seen (once, few, many) or the class of an expanded clone, and some rows leave it out.

TRBJ2-1,.,TRBV5-1,.,CASSLGLRGYSYNEQFF,TGCGCCAGCAGCTTGGGTTTGCGGGGTTATTCCTACAATGAGCAGTTCTTC
TRBJ2-5,few,TRBV5-1,TRBD2,CASSLNGAGGPILETQYF,TGCGCCAGCAGCCTGAATGGAGCGGGGGGGCCGATTTTGGAGACCCAGTACTTC
TRBJ2-7,.,TRBV19,.,CASSPTSTYEQYF,TGTGCCAGTAGCCCAACCAGTACCTACGAGCAGTACTTC
TRBJ2-7,few,TRBV20-1,TRBD2,CSARPPGLAGHEQYF,TGCAGTGCTAGGCCACCGGGACTAGCGGGACACGAGCAGTACTTC
TRBJ1-5,.,TRBV6-1,.,CASSVDSGVNQPQHF,TGTGCCAGCAGTGTGGACAGTGGGGTCAATCAGCCCCAGCATTTT
TRBJ2-1,.,TRBV4-3,.,CASSQTRTIYYNEQFF,TGCGCCAGCAGCCAGACCCGGACTATTTACTACAATGAGCAGTTCTTC
TRBJ2-2,few,TRBV19,.,CASSIAGTWGELFF,TGTGCCAGTAGTATCGCCGGAACCTGGGGGGAGCTGTTTTTT
TRBJ2-1,many,TRBV7-9,TRBD2,CASSAELASSYNEQFF,TGTGCCAGCAGCGCCGAACTAGCGTCCTCCTACAATGAGCAGTTCTTC
TRBJ2-1,many,TRBV4-3,TRBD1,CASSQGTGLEGNEQFF,TGCGCCAGCAGCCAAGGGACAGGACTTGAGGGCAATGAGCAGTTCTTC
TRBJ2-1,.,TRBV10-3,TRBD1,CAISEGGSEQFF,TGTGCCATCAGTGAAGGGGGCAGTGAGCAGTTCTTC
TRBJ2-5,many,TRBV5-6,.,CASSWERGWYQETQYF,TGTGCCAGCAGCTGGGAAAGGGGATGGTACCAAGAGACCCAGTACTTC
TRBJ1-1,many,TRBV9,.,CASSEPGGLEAFF,TGTGCCAGCAGCGAGCCCGGGGGCCTCGAAGCTTTCTTT
TRBJ2-2,.,TRBV7-8,.,CASTESNTGELFF,TGTGCCAGCACCGAGTCGAACACCGGGGAGCTGTTTTTT
TRBJ2-7,few,TRBV7-2,TRBD2,CASSLEGTSVFYEQYF,TGTGCCAGCAGCCTAGAGGGCACTAGCGTGTTCTACGAGCAGTACTTC
TRBJ2-7,many,TRBV12-3/TRBV12-4,.,CASSLNLPREQYF,TGTGCCAGCAGCCTAAACCTGCCTCGGGAGCAGTACTTC
TRBJ2-7,.,TRBV5-1,.,CASSLGVGFYEQYF,TGCGCCAGCAGCTTGGGCGTAGGCTTCTACGAGCAGTACTTC
TRBJ2-7,few,TRBV6-5,TRBD1,CASSYGTGSFYEQYF,TGTGCCAGCAGTTACGGGACAGGGTCTTTCTACGAGCAGTACTTC
TRBJ1-5,many,TRBV29-1,.,CSVADGGQPQHF,TGCAGCGTTGCTGACGGGGGTCAGCCCCAGCATTTT
TRBJ1-6,few,TRBV24-1,TRBD1,CATDGPGTVYNSPLHF,TGTGCCACGGATGGACCCGGGACAGTGTATAATTCACCCCTCCACTTT
TRBJ2-7,many,TRBV5-1,.,CASSPDTTYEQYF,TGCGCCAGCAGCCCGGACACTACCTACGAGCAGTACTTC
TRBJ2-7,.,TRBV7-2,TRBD2,CASSLRGRGRGEQYF,TGTGCCAGCAGCTTACGGGGGCGCGGGAGGGGCGAGCAGTACTTC
TRBJ1-2,.,TRBV11-2,TRBD1,CASSPGQGPYGYTF,TGTGCCAGCAGCCCCGGACAGGGTCCCTATGGCTACACCTTC
TRBJ2-7,many,TRBV20-1,.,CSARDAGSQGHPLEQYF,TGCAGTGCTAGAGATGCGGGGTCCCAGGGACATCCCCTCGAGCAGTACTTC
TRBJ2-5,few,TRBV7-9,.,CASSLWVQETQYF,TGTGCCAGCAGCTTATGGGTGCAAGAGACCCAGTACTTC
TRBJ2-2,.,TRBV9,TRBD2,CASSVSGPSTGELFF,TGTGCCAGCAGCGTTAGCGGGCCATCCACCGGGGAGCTGTTTTTT
TRBJ2-2,many,TRBV29-1,.,CSAEVQNTGELFF,TGCAGCGCCGAGGTTCAGAACACCGGGGAGCTGTTTTTT
TRBJ2-6,.,TRBV15,.,CATAFWDVGANVLTF,TGTGCCACTGCCTTTTGGGATGTTGGGGCCAACGTCCTGACTTTC
TRBJ2-7,many,TRBV14,.,CASSQTGTSIWEQYF,TGTGCCAGCAGCCAGACCGGGACATCCATTTGGGAGCAGTACTTC
TRBJ1-1,.,TRBV19,.,CASSGRAIPGPTEAFF,TGTGCCAGTAGTGGCCGCGCAATTCCGGGTCCAACTGAAGCTTTCTTT
TRBJ2-1,.,TRBV15,.,CATSREQGLQDNEQFF,TGTGCCACCAGCAGGGAACAAGGGCTACAAGACAATGAGCAGTTCTTC
TRBJ2-5,few,TRBV5-6,.,CASSLLIETQYF,TGTGCCAGCAGCTTGCTTATCGAGACCCAGTACTTC
TRBJ2-3,.,TRBV7-2,.,CASSPVGTQYF,TGTGCCAGCAGCCCAGTGGGGACGCAGTATTTT
TRBJ1-2,few,TRBV3-1,.,CASSPTTTYGYTF,TGTGCCAGCAGCCCTACAACTACCTATGGCTACACCTTC
TRBJ2-1,.,TRBV7-6,.,CASSLGPPLARGFNEQFF,TGTGCCAGCAGCTTAGGTCCACCACTAGCACGGGGATTCAATGAGCAGTTCTTC
TRBJ2-7,many,TRBV19,.,CASSPADVSYEQYF,TGTGCCAGTAGCCCCGCGGACGTCTCCTACGAGCAGTACTTC
TRBJ1-5,.,TRBV9,.,CASSAGGVVQPQHF,TGTGCCAGCAGCGCCGGGGGGGTGGTTCAGCCCCAGCATTTT